The entry below gives a single T cell receptor beta chain sequence along with its context. Its antigen remains unknown. CDR1 is DFQATT and CDR2 is SNEGSKA in the germline V gene (reference sequence). CDR3 length: 14 residues. V lost 2 bases to trimming and J lost 7 bases, with 18 bases between them. This record comes from a study of post-analysis software for immune sequencing data. General observations from the study: Controls had lower frequencies than patients of 4 or 5 TRBV segments, which included TRBV5-6, TRBV5-1 and TRBV20-1. Those with multiple sclerosis, the patient group, showed significantly lower normalized Chao1 diversity than controls. Batch-mates among the samples co-clustered strongly by F measure.

Each TCR beta cDNA library carried unique molecular identifiers. Starting from around 0.96 to 9.9 million T cells, the study yielded approximately 460,000 cDNA molecules. TCRdb fed the PCR reads into MiXCR, producing one record per CDR3 protein. Altogether 750,000 to 950,000 distinct CDR3 sequences are present, roughly 58% being singletons, with the ten largest covering 4.6%. The material sequenced was blood. V is TRBV20-1 and J is TRBJ2-7; possible D gene TRBD1, 6 bases. The clonotype originates from a girl under 18 with multiple sclerosis. The CDR3 DNA reads TGCAGTGCTAGATCTTGGGACACCCGAGGGGAGCAGTACTTC. This encodes CSARSWDTRGEQYF.